This T cell receptor beta chain was profiled in a study of beta chain features in type 1 diabetes. V was pared by 6 bases and J by 8 bases, with 13 bases between. The CDR3 sequence is 12 residues long. CDR1 and CDR2 (germline): SNHLY, FYNNEI. Study-level results: When VDJ junctions were examined, type 1 diabetes patients showed fewer insertions and more deletions.

The isolated RNA, all of it, was reverse transcribed, so expressed TCRB transcripts were what got sequenced. Deep immunoSEQ sequencing covered naive, central memory and regulatory T cell samples. Produced via immunoSEQ multiplex PCR; TCRdb's table is partial and in-frame only. The sample gives 450,000 to 600,000 clones, 30% of which show up once; roughly 0.066% is in the top ten. As to this clone: Its matching antigen is unknown.

Sequencing used naive CD4+ T cells from blood. The rearrangement uses TRBV2 and TRBJ1-2; a weak D match, TRBD1 (5 bases). The receptor's source is a man between 18 and 35 years old in good health. CDR3 amino acids: CASRGTVEGYTF. The CDR3 nucleotides are TGTGCCAGCAGGGGGACGGTGGAGGGCTACACCTTC.